This T cell receptor beta chain was observed in a study of CD8 T cells in Susac syndrome (dated by TCRdb to about 2019). Some background on the complete study: Repertoire sequencing was used to test whether CD8+ T cell activation and differentiation in Susac syndrome was antigen driven.

High-throughput TCR beta sequencing profiled peripheral blood CD8+ and CD4+ T cells from healthy donors, Susac syndrome patients and multiple sclerosis patients. Multiple sclerosis controls were treatment-naive patients with stable or active relapsing-remitting disease fulfilling revised McDonald criteria. Bulk CD8+ and CD4+ T cells were purified by magnetic negative isolation, while CD8+ TEMRA cells were enriched using FACS. Blood was collected in EDTA tubes and processed within 24 hours, with PBMCs isolated through density gradient centrifugation. PBMCs intended for TCR sequencing were frozen in liquid nitrogen and were later thawed in a 37 degrees C water bath. A purity of at least 90% was achieved for sorted or isolated CD4+, CD8+ and CD8+ TEMRA cells. RNA was extracted with the RNeasy kit and 0.5 to 1 ug was reverse transcribed using random hexamers. TCR beta CDR3 regions were amplified with the immunoSEQ multiplex PCR assay covering 54 Vbeta and 13 Jbeta segments. PCR amplification bias was corrected by using a synthetic template baseline for primer optimization and computational correction. The original pipeline was this. Reads were annotated to V, D and J genes per IMGT and analyzed with immunoSEQ Analyzer, keeping only productive sequences. Clonality was calculated as one minus the Shannon entropy normalized by log2 of the number of productive unique sequences. For each patient and control, public and private clones were evaluated within the 100 most prevalent clones. Susac-specific clones were defined as absent from healthy and MS cohorts, over a thousand published viral clones and other ImmuneACCESS disease sequences. TCRdb passed the public sequencing reads through fastp at Q25 and MiXCR, retaining productive beta sequences. Entries that share a CDR3 protein sequence are merged under the most common genes and DNA. TCRdb's processing, not the study's, gives the V and J calls here. The sample table contains some 100,000 distinct CDR3 sequences; only one count was recorded for 93% of them. Together, the top ten hold just under 0.095% of the sample.

Details on this clonotype: Its binding antigen is unknown. It has no much larger one-base neighbor in the sample; base qualities were not kept.

At the junction V is shortened by 5 bases and J by 7 bases; bases outside the gene matches: 6. CDR1 and CDR2, looked up from the germline V gene, are MNHEY and SVGAGI. CDR3 length: 15 amino acids, cysteine to phenylalanine. CDR3 DNA only is kept here, 45 bases in frame from base 1. Study-wide conclusions, independent of this receptor: The number of individuals in the TCR sequencing and HLA analysis was acknowledged as relatively small.

The sequence is built from TRBV6-5 and TRBJ1-6, with 9 bases aligning to TRBD1. Specimen: CD4+ T cells from PBMCs. The source is a human donor with multiple sclerosis. The DNA sequence reads TGTGCCAGCAGTATTGACGGGACAGGGAATTCACCCCTCCACTTT. Translated, this gives CASSIDGTGNSPLHF.